Shown below are 30 T cell receptor beta chains from a single sample sequenced in a study of T cell changes during pregnancy in multiple sclerosis. TCRdb's table, derived via immunoSEQ multiplex PCR, lists solely in-frame clones and lacks some. This sample has about 96,000 clones, with around 92% found just once. The source was peripheral blood, collected in the first trimester of pregnancy. The receptors here all came from a female donor with multiple sclerosis, enrolled in a pregnancy study.

This chain joins TRBV7-2 and TRBJ2-5, with 7 bases that match TRBD1. The ends lost 4 bases at V and 4 bases at J; junction bases unmatched: 9. The CDR3 is made up of 15 amino acids. CDR1 and CDR2 (germline): SGHTA, FQGNSA. In DNA form, the CDR3 reads TGTGCCAGCAGCTCCCCGACAGGGTGGTCAGAGACCCAGTACTTC. It yields the protein CASSSPTGWSETQYF. Based on the CDR3 plus reference TRBV7-2 and TRBJ2-5, the full variable domain is GAGVSQSPSNKVTEKGKDVELRCDPISGHTALYWYRQSLGQGLEFLIYFQGNSAPDKSGLPSDRFSAERTGGSVSTLTIQRTQQEDSAVYLCASSSPTGWSETQYFGPGTRLLVL.

V usage is TRBV28 and J usage is TRBJ2-2, with 13 bases identical to TRBD2. Unmatched junction bases numbered 8, after V lost 4 bases and J lost 6 bases. Germline CDR1 MDHEN, CDR2 SYDVKM. This CDR3 spans 17 amino acids. CDR3 bases: TGTGCCAGCAGTTCTGGGACTAGCGGGAAGGTCTCCGGGGAGCTGTTTTTT. It yields the protein CASSSGTSGKVSGELFF.

The J gene is TRBJ2-5, the V gene TRBV9, with D tentatively TRBD2 (5 bases). The CDR3 runs 15 residues. V shed 0 bases and J shed 1 base, with 10 bases lying between them. CDR1 and CDR2 from the germline V gene are SGDLS and YYNGEE. The CDR3 DNA sequence: TGTGCCAGCAGCGTAGATTACGGGGTCCAAGAGACCCAGTACTTC. Translated: CASSVDYGVQETQYF.

The chain carries TRBV2 and TRBJ2-3, with 7 bases fitting TRBD2. This CDR3 is 16 amino acids long. Trimming at V came to 7 bases and at J to 3 bases, leaving 13 bases not matched to a gene. Looked up from germline, CDR1 is SNHLY and CDR2 is FYNNEI. The CDR3: CASTARGRASTDTQYF. Here the CDR3 DNA reads TGTGCCAGCACCGCCAGAGGGAGGGCCAGTACAGATACGCAGTATTTT.

This rearrangement joins TRBV30 to TRBJ2-7; possible D gene TRBD1, 5 bases. The CDR3 is made up of 13 amino acids. Trimming left V 1 base short and J 3 bases short, with 10 bases between. Germline CDR1 reads GTSNPN; CDR2 reads SVGIG (reference sequence). The CDR3 sequence: CAWSGGRDYEQYF. The CDR3 DNA follows: TGTGCCTGGAGTGGAGGCAGGGACTACGAGCAGTACTTC.

The chain carries TRBV5-6 and TRBJ2-7; 9 bases fit TRBD1. V gave up 4 bases and J gave up 2 bases; unmatched junction bases: 7. The germline V gene has CDR1 SGHDT and CDR2 YYEEEE. This CDR3 is 15 amino acids long. CDR3 coding DNA: TGTGCCAGCAGCCCGGGACAGGGTTGGACCTACGAGCAGTACTTC. Encoded protein: CASSPGQGWTYEQYF.

This chain connects TRBV27 to TRBJ2-2; tentative D call: TRBD2 (6 bases). CDR1 and CDR2 from the germline V gene are MNHEY and SMNVEV (reference sequence). V was trimmed by 7 bases and J by 2 bases, leaving 17 bases between them. The CDR3 has 16 residues. As DNA, the CDR3 is TGTGCCAGCACTTTGACGGGAGCGGTCAACACCGGGGAGCTGTTTTTT. As protein: CASTLTGAVNTGELFF.

V gene TRBV5-1 combines with J gene TRBJ2-3; TRBD2 matches at 9 bases. The trim removed 3 bases at V and 5 bases at J, leaving 7 bases unmatched. Germline V gives CDR1 SGHRS, CDR2 YFSETQ. The CDR3 sequence is 15 residues long. This CDR3 is CASSSANSGRDTQYF. The CDR3 DNA reads TGCGCCAGCAGCTCCGCAAATAGCGGGAGAGATACGCAGTATTTT.

The chain uses TRBV28 and TRBJ1-5; 7 bases line up with TRBD1. The CDR3 has 15 amino acids. Germline trimming cut 3 bases from V and 1 base from J; bases unmatched to any gene: 3. Per the germline V gene, CDR1 is MDHEN and CDR2 is SYDVKM. The CDR3 DNA reads TGTGCCAGCAGTTTTCACAGGGGAAGCAATCAGCCCCAGCATTTT. As protein: CASSFHRGSNQPQHF.

The chain is built from TRBV6-1 and TRBJ2-7; no clear D. V shed 8 bases and J shed 2 bases, with 16 bases lying between them. The germline gives CDR1 MNHNS, CDR2 SASEGT. This CDR3 is built from 14 residues. The CDR3 reads CASSRDLTTYEQYF. The CDR3 region has the DNA TGTGCCAGCTCGCGAGACTTGACGACCTACGAGCAGTACTTC.

This rearrangement joins TRBV6-1 to TRBJ1-5; possibly TRBD1 for D (5 bases). Germline loops: CDR1 MNHNS, CDR2 SASEGT. The V end was cut by 6 bases, the J end by 7 bases, with 16 bases between. This CDR3 spans 14 amino acids. The CDR3 region is CASSRWQGKQPQHF. The CDR3 DNA reads as TGTGCCAGCAGCCGTTGGCAGGGAAAACAGCCCCAGCATTTT.

J is TRBJ1-2 and V is TRBV4-1, with D unresolved. V gave up 4 bases and J gave up 5 bases, with 11 bases separating them. CDR3 length: 13 amino acids. CDR1 is MGHRA, CDR2 YSYEKL, per germline. CDR3 nucleotides: TGCGCCAGCAGCCCCCTTTGGCAGTATGGCTACACCTTC. Translating it yields CASSPLWQYGYTF.

V is TRBV5-1 and J is TRBJ1-1, with D possibly being TRBD1 (6 bases). CDR1 SGHRS and CDR2 YFSETQ come from the germline V gene. V lost 3 bases and J 4 bases, leaving 13 bases between the germline ends. The CDR3 runs to 14 residues. CDR3 residues: CASSSGQGGTEAFF. Written as DNA, the CDR3 is TGCGCCAGCAGCTCGGGACAAGGGGGCACTGAAGCTTTCTTT.

The chain has TRBV5-1 and TRBJ1-1; TRBD1 is a possible D gene (5 bases). Trimming removed 0 bases from V and 1 base from J, with 10 bases in between. The CDR3 sequence is 15 residues long. The V gene's germline CDR1 is SGHRS and CDR2 YFSETQ. The CDR3, as DNA: TGCGCCAGCAGCTTGGGGACAATTCCGAACACTGAAGCTTTCTTT. Translated, it gives CASSLGTIPNTEAFF.

The chain recombines TRBV29-1 with TRBJ2-7; 10 bases are a match to TRBD1. V shed 7 bases and J 5 bases; nucleotides not matched to a gene: 8. Germline CDR1 reads SQVTM; CDR2 reads ANQGSEA. This CDR3 is built from 13 residues. The CDR3: CSGGGQGPDEQYF. CDR3 DNA sequence: TGCAGCGGGGGGGGACAGGGGCCAGACGAGCAGTACTTC.

The chain employs TRBV27 and TRBJ1-1; D may be TRBD1 (5 bases). Trimming cost V 6 bases and J 4 bases, with 18 bases left between them. The CDR3 consists of 15 residues. Per the germline V gene, CDR1 is MNHEY and CDR2 is SMNVEV (reference sequence). DNA for the CDR3: TGTGCCAGCAGGTCTGCCTCCTCGGGGGGCACTGAAGCTTTCTTT. It is translated as CASRSASSGGTEAFF.

DNA for the CDR3: TGTGCCAGCAGCTTACTAGACACAGATACGCAGTATTTT. Amino acids: CASSLLDTDTQYF. The rearrangement uses TRBV7-6 and TRBJ2-3; D uncertain. This CDR3 comprises 13 residues. Trimming took 2 bases from V and 2 from J, leaving 5 bases between them. Per germline, CDR1 SGHVS and CDR2 FNYEAQ.

J is TRBJ2-5 and V is TRBV29-1; 12 bases line up with TRBD2. Trimming took 3 bases from V and 5 from J; bases not matched to a gene: 13. The germline V gene encodes CDR1 SQVTM and CDR2 ANQGSEA. This CDR3 has 17 amino acids. For the CDR3, the DNA is TGCAGCGTTGAGACTAGCGGGAGATCTGGGTACTGGGAGACCCAGTACTTC. This gives the protein CSVETSGRSGYWETQYF.

The chain links TRBV9 to TRBJ2-2; 7 bases match TRBD2. Germline-derived CDR1 and CDR2 are SGDLS and YYNGEE. Germline trimming cut 4 bases from V and 7 bases from J; bases unmatched to any gene: 7. The CDR3 length is 14 residues. CDR3 coding DNA: TGTGCCAGCAGCCTCACTAGCGCTGACGGGGAGCTGTTTTTT. This encodes CASSLTSADGELFF.

Only one count was recorded for this clone. V is TRBV7-9 and J is TRBJ2-1; 8 nucleotides agree with TRBD2. Germline V gene data show CDR1 as SEHNR and CDR2 as FQNEAQ (reference sequence). The J segment lost 1 base and the V segment lost 5 bases, leaving 4 bases of the junction unmatched. CDR3 length equals 15 residues. The CDR3 DNA follows: TGTGCCAGCAGCACAACTAGCGGTTCCTACAATGAGCAGTTCTTC. It translates to CASSTTSGSYNEQFF. Based on the CDR3 plus reference TRBV7-9 and TRBJ2-1, the full variable domain is DTGVSQNPRHKITKRGQNVTFRCDPISEHNRLYWYRQTLGQGPEFLTYFQNEAQLEKSRLLSDRFSAERPKGSFSTLEIQRTEQGDSAMYLCASSTTSGSYNEQFFGPGTRLTVL.

This clone was recorded only once. This sequence joins TRBV7-6 and TRBJ2-5, with D uncertain. Trimming removed 5 bases at V and 3 bases at J, with 7 bases between. Germline assignment: CDR1 SGHVS and CDR2 FNYEAQ. The CDR3 runs 12 residues. CDR3: CASSPPKETQYF. CDR3 DNA sequence: TGTGCCAGCAGCCCGCCTAAAGAGACCCAGTACTTC.

The rearrangement uses TRBV5-1 and TRBJ1-4; 9 nucleotides match TRBD1. The CDR3 runs 15 residues. V was pared by 5 bases and J by 2 bases, with 4 bases of the junction left unmatched. Germline V lookup: CDR1 SGHRS, CDR2 YFSETQ. The CDR3 DNA reads as TGCGCCAGCAGACAGGGGGCGCTTACTAATGAAAAACTGTTTTTT. Amino acids: CASRQGALTNEKLFF.

The chain is built from TRBV19 and TRBJ1-5; 9 bases align to TRBD1. Germline V gives CDR1 LNHDA, CDR2 SQIVND (reference sequence). The V segment lost 4 bases and the J segment 7 bases; nucleotides outside the gene matches: 5. This CDR3 contains 14 residues. The CDR3, as DNA: TGTGCCAGTAGTACCACAGGGGGCAGCCAGCCCCAGCATTTT. The encoded protein is CASSTTGGSQPQHF.

As concerns this clone: Germline is not matched at one junction end, which may reflect a read error. This chain connects TRBV13 to TRBJ2-1; 13 positions match TRBD2. The CDR3 loop spans 15 amino acids. Per germline, CDR1 PRHDT and CDR2 FYEKMQ (reference sequence). Here the CDR3 DNA reads TGTGCCAGCAGTTTAGGACTAGCGGGAGCGGGTGAGCAGTTCTTC. Translating gives CASSLGLAGAGEQFF. Full variable domain (remainder filled in from reference TRBV13 and TRBJ2-1): AAGVIQSPRHLIKEKRETATLKCYPIPRHDTVYWYQQGPGQDPQFLISFYEKMQSDKGSIPDRFSAQQFSDYHSELNMSSLELGDSALYFCASSLGLAGAGEQFFGPGTRLTVL.

In this sample, this clone turned up a few times. The chain has TRBV29-1 and TRBJ2-7; 7 bases line up with TRBD1. Germline-derived CDR1 and CDR2 are SQVTM and ANQGSEA. V lost 6 bases to trimming and J lost 1 base; unmatched junction nucleotides: 15. The CDR3 loop spans 16 amino acids. The DNA for the CDR3 is TGCAGCGTGGAAAAAGATGACAGGGTTGGGTCCTACGAGCAGTACTTC. Translation gives CSVEKDDRVGSYEQYF.

The chain carries TRBV7-2 and TRBJ2-7; D uncertain. This CDR3 comprises 13 residues. CDR1 is SGHTA and CDR2 is FQGNSA in the germline V gene. Trimming stripped 3 bases from V and 4 bases from J, with 10 bases between. CDR3 loop: CASSLVIGYEQYF. The CDR3 region has the DNA TGTGCCAGCAGCTTGGTCATCGGGTACGAGCAGTACTTC.

The J gene is TRBJ1-4, the V gene TRBV5-4, with D tentatively TRBD1 (5 bases). In germline, CDR1 is SGHNT, CDR2 YYREEE (reference sequence). This CDR3 spans 15 amino acids. The V and J ends lost 4 bases and 2 bases respectively, with 12 bases between them. Here the CDR3 reads CASSAPGGTNEKLFF. The CDR3 region has the DNA TGTGCCAGCAGCGCCCCGGGGGGTACTAATGAAAAACTGTTTTTT. The full variable domain, its missing parts supplied by reference TRBV5-4 and TRBJ1-4, is ETGVTQSPTHLIKTRGQQVTLRCSSQSGHNTVSWYQQALGQGPQFIFQYYREEENGRGNFPPRFSGLQFPNYSSELNVNALELDDSALYLCASSAPGGTNEKLFFGSGTQLSVL.

V is TRBV19 and J is TRBJ1-5; 8 bases align to TRBD1. This CDR3 spans 14 amino acids. Germline-derived CDR1 and CDR2 are LNHDA and SQIVND (reference sequence). V lost 5 bases and J lost 4; bases outside the gene matches: 4. CDR3 protein: CASSGQGGNQPQHF. Here the CDR3 DNA reads TGTGCCAGTAGTGGACAGGGCGGAAATCAGCCCCAGCATTTT.

V usage is TRBV27 and J usage is TRBJ1-2, with a possible D match to TRBD1 (6 bases). The germline gives CDR1 MNHEY, CDR2 SMNVEV (reference sequence). The CDR3 has 13 amino acids. The V end was cut by 2 bases, the J end by 8 bases, with 12 bases between. CDR3 DNA: TGTGCCAGCAGTTTACACCCCAGGGGCGGCTACACCTTC. Protein sequence: CASSLHPRGGYTF.

J is TRBJ1-5 and V is TRBV10-1, with D possibly matching TRBD1 (6 bases). This CDR3 has 17 amino acids. Trimming removed 4 bases from V and 7 bases from J, with 23 bases in between. Germline values: CDR1 WNHNN, CDR2 SYGVQD (reference sequence). The chain's CDR3 is CASSGCFRGIEGQPQHF. CDR3 DNA: TGCGCCAGCAGTGGCTGCTTCAGGGGAATCGAAGGACAGCCCCAGCATTTT.